One TCR beta chain is described in this entry. This sample was taken from a study of T cell responses to AZD1222 COVID-19 vaccine. The protocol was immunoSEQ multiplex PCR, while the TCRdb copy is restricted to in-frame clones and leaves out a portion. The sample lists some 95,000 clones, 65% to 90% seen once, with 5.5% to 7% in the top ten. The CDR3 runs to 15 residues. Trimming stripped 0 bases from V and 5 bases from J, with 11 bases between. The germline CDR1 and CDR2 sequences are SNHLY and FYNNEI. The receptor comes from an adult in good health. Sequencing used peripheral blood, obtained on day 0 of AZD1222 vaccination. The gene calls are TRBV2 and TRBJ1-5; no clear D gene. The CDR3 loop is CASSEAIGLYQPQHF. The DNA of the CDR3 is TGTGCCAGCAGTGAAGCGATAGGCCTCTATCAGCCCCAGCATTTT.